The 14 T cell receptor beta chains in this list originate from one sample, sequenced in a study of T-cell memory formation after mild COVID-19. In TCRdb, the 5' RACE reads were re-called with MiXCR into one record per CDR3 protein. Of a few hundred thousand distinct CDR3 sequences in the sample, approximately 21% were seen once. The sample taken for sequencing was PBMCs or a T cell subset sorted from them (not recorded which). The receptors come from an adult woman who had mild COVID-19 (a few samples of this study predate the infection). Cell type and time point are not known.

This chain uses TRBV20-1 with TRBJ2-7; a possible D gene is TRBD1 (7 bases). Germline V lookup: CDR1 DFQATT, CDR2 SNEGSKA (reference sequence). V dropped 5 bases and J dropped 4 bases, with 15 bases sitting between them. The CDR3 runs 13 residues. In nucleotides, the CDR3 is TGCAGTGCTCAACGACAGGGACTGTACGAGCAGTACTTC. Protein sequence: CSAQRQGLYEQYF.

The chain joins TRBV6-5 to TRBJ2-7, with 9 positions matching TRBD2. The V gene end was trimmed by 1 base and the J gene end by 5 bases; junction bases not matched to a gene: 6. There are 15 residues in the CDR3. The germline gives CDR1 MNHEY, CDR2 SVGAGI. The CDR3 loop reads CASSYLGAGGNEQYF. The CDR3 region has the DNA TGTGCCAGCAGTTACTTAGGAGCGGGAGGAAACGAGCAGTACTTC.

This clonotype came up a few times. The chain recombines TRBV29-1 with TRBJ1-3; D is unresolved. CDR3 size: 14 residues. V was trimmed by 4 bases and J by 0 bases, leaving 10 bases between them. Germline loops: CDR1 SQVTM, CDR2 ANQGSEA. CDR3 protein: CSVVGIHSGNTIYF. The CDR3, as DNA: TGCAGCGTTGTTGGGATACACTCTGGAAACACCATATATTTT.

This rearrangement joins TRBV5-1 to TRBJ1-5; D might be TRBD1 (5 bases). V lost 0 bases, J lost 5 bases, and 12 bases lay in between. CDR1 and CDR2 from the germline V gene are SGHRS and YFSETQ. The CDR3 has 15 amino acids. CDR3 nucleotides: TGCGCCAGCAGCTTGGAGTGGGGGGTCGATCAGCCCCAGCATTTT. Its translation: CASSLEWGVDQPQHF.

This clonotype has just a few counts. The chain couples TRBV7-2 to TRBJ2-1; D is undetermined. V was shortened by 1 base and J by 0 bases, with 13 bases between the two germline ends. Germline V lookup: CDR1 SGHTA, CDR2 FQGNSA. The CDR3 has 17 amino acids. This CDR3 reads CASSLDGSLSSYNEQFF. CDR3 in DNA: TGTGCCAGCAGCTTAGATGGCTCGCTGAGCTCCTACAATGAGCAGTTCTTC. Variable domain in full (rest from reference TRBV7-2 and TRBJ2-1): GAGVSQSPSNKVTEKGKDVELRCDPISGHTALYWYRQSLGQGLEFLIYFQGNSAPDKSGLPSDRFSAERTGGSVSTLTIQRTQQEDSAVYLCASSLDGSLSSYNEQFFGPGTRLTVL.

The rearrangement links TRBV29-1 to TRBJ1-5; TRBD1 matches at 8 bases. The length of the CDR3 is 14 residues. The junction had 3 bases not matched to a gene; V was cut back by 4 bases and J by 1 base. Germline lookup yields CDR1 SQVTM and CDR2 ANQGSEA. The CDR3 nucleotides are TGCAGCGTTGGGACAGGGCACAGCAATCAGCCCCAGCATTTT. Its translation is CSVGTGHSNQPQHF.

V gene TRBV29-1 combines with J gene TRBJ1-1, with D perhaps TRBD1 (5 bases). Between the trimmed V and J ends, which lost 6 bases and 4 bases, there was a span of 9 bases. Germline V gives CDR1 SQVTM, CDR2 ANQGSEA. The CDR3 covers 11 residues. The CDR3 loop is CSVSGGTEAFF. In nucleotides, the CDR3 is TGCAGCGTATCTGGGGGCACTGAAGCTTTCTTT.

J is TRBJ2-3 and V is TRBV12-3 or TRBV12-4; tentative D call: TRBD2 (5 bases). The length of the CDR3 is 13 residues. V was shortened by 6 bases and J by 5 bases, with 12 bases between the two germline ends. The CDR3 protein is CASSPQLGDTQYF. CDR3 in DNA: TGTGCCAGCAGCCCACAACTAGGAGATACGCAGTATTTT.

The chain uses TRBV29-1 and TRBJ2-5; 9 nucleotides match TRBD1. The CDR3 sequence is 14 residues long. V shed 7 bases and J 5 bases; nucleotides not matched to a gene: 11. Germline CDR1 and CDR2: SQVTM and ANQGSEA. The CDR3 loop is CSGESQGAMETQYF. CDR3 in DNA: TGCAGCGGGGAATCACAGGGGGCGATGGAGACCCAGTACTTC.

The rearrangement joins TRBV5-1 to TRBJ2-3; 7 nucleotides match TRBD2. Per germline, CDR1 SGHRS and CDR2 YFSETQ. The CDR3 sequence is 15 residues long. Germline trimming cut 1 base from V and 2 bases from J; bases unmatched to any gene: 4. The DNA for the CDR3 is TGCGCCAGCAGCTTGAGGCTAGCGGACACAGATACGCAGTATTTT. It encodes CASSLRLADTDTQYF.

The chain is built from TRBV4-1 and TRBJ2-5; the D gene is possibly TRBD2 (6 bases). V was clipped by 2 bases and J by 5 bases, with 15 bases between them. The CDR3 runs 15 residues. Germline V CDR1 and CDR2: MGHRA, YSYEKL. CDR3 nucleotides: TGCGCCAGCAGCCAATTTGGGACTCCGTCGGAGACCCAGTACTTC. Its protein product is CASSQFGTPSETQYF.

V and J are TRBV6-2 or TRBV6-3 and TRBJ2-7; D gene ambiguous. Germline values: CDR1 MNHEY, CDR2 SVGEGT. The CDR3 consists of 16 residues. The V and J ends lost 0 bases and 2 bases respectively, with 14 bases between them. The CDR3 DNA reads TGTGCCAGCAGTTACTCTGGCGGAACCTACCCCTACGAGCAGTACTTC. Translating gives CASSYSGGTYPYEQYF.

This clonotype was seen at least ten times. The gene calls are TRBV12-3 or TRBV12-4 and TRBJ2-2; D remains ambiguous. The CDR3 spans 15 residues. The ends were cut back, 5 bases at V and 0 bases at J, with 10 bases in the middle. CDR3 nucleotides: TGTGCCAGCAGTCTTTTCTTTACGAACACCGGGGAGCTGTTTTTT. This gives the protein CASSLFFTNTGELFF.

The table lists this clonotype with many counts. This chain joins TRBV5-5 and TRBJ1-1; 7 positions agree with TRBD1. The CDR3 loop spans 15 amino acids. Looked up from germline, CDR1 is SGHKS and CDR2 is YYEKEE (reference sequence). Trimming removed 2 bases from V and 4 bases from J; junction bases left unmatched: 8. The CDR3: CASSFSGGGGTEAFF. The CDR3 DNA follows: TGTGCCAGCAGCTTTTCAGGGGGTGGCGGCACTGAAGCTTTCTTT.